What follows are 3 T cell receptor beta chains derived from one specimen sequenced in a study of T cell repertoires in cytomegalovirus infection. TCRdb used MiXCR to reprocess the reads, holding one entry per CDR3 protein. The sample lists 450,000 to 650,000 distinct CDR3 sequences, approximately 40% occurring once. For these TCRs, the target antigens are not known. The sequenced sample was cultured PBMCs, obtained from culture after CMV antigen stimulation. These receptors were collected from a human donor in good health (CMV status not recorded). Some clones in this sample may be carry-over from other donors' samples.

The rearrangement joins TRBV28 to TRBJ2-7; D remains unclear. Trimming took 6 bases from V and 6 from J, leaving 9 bases between them. Germline V gives CDR1 MDHEN, CDR2 SYDVKM. This CDR3 has 11 residues. CDR3 sequence: CASSGNSEQYF. The CDR3 DNA reads TGTGCCAGCAGCGGTAATAGCGAGCAGTACTTC.

The chain uses TRBV6-1 and TRBJ2-3; D gene uncertain. V lost 0 bases, J lost 7 bases, and 26 bases lay in between. This CDR3 has 19 residues. Germline V lookup: CDR1 MNHNS, CDR2 SASEGT. The CDR3 DNA reads as TGTGCCAGCAGTGAAGCGCCACCCAGAACGGACCCGAGAACATATACGCAGTATTTT. It translates to CASSEAPPRTDPRTYTQYF.

This chain uses TRBV7-2 with TRBJ2-5, with 10 bases matching TRBD2. V shed 5 bases, J shed 5 bases, and the junction held 5 bases outside the gene matches. Germline lookup yields CDR1 SGHTA and CDR2 FQGNSA. The CDR3 runs 14 residues. The DNA for the CDR3 is TGTGCCAGCAGCACCGGACTAGCGGCTGAGACCCAGTACTTC. Amino acid sequence: CASSTGLAAETQYF.